This T cell receptor beta chain was recovered during a study of T cell repertoires in cytomegalovirus infection. In the study overall: A matching HLA type, together with CMV infection, was signaled by public TCR beta signatures.

In this sample, this clonotype turned up many times. TCRdb recomputed calls from the reads with MiXCR, one row per CDR3 protein. The sample consists of 400,000 or so distinct CDR3 sequences, about a sixth of them appearing once. The clonotype was recovered from a human donor in good health (CMV status not recorded). Some clones in this sample may be carry-over from other donors' samples. The sample taken for sequencing was PBMCs.

For the CDR3, the DNA is TGTGCCAGCAGCTTAGCGTATAGCGTCAACGGCGAGACCCAGTACTTC. Translated, it gives CASSLAYSVNGETQYF. The rearrangement links TRBV7-2 to TRBJ2-5, with D perhaps matching TRBD2 (5 bases). Germline CDR1 and CDR2: SGHTA and FQGNSA. CDR3 length equals 16 residues. The V gene lost 0 bases and the J gene lost 5 bases, with 16 bases spanning the gap.